This T cell receptor beta chain was sequenced in a study of early T cells in non-severe SARS-CoV-2 infection. This clonotype was picked up many times. Each CDR3 protein is one row after TCRdb ran MiXCR on the 5' RACE reads. The sample holds 80,000 to 100,000 distinct CDR3 sequences; 10% to 15% are singletons and the top ten take about 6.5%. Looked up from germline, CDR1 is MNHEY and CDR2 is SVGEGT. The CDR3 runs to 16 residues. V was clipped by 6 bases and J by 5 bases; unmatched bases: 12. The chain is built from TRBV6-2 or TRBV6-3 and TRBJ2-2; 7 bases are shared with TRBD1. The TCR comes from an adult who was a healthcare worker with PCR-confirmed SARS-CoV-2 infection or an uninfected control (not recorded which). Sequencing was done on a sample of whole blood. The CDR3 sequence: CASRWKGQKLTGELFF. CDR3 coding DNA: TGTGCCAGCAGGTGGAAGGGACAGAAATTAACCGGGGAGCTGTTTTTT.